This TCR beta chain was sequenced during a study of radiotherapy plus CTLA-4 blockade in lung cancer. On the study more broadly: Disease control reached approximately 30%, with objective responses in roughly 19%.

Looked up from germline, CDR1 is MNHNS and CDR2 is SASEGT. The CDR3 consists of 12 residues. V lost 5 bases and J lost 5, with 9 bases in between. Clones were sequenced by immunoSEQ multiplex PCR, and TCRdb holds only the in-frame ones, with some missing. The data hold roughly 93,000 clones, with 75% to 90% observed a single time. The study gave focal radiation plus ipilimumab CTLA-4 blockade to patients with chemo-refractory metastatic non-small-cell lung cancer. The input for sequencing was peripheral blood, taken from a patient treated with radiotherapy plus ipilimumab. This receptor was obtained from a human donor with non-small cell lung cancer who had a partial response to radiotherapy plus ipilimumab. J is TRBJ2-5 and V is TRBV6-1, with D possibly being TRBD2 (7 bases). The CDR3 reads CASSRGGETQYF. DNA of the CDR3: TGTGCCAGCAGTAGGGGGGGGGAGACCCAGTACTTC.